A single sample gave rise to the 30 T cell receptor beta chains below, sequenced in a study of Ad26.COV2.S vaccination and SARS-CoV-2 variants. Described treatment: around 19 received Ad26.COV2.S at low or high dose, single or two shots; 5 received placebo; per-sample allocation not given. Collection of the samples took place on day 63 after the first injection of vaccine or placebo. Profiling relied on immunoSEQ multiplex PCR, and the TCRdb table lists in-frame clones only, not all of them. The sample contains 350,000 to 500,000 clones, approximately 92% of which appear only once. The input for sequencing was peripheral blood, taken in a trial of Ad26.COV2.S vaccine versus placebo. The receptors here all came from a person between 18 and 60 years old who received the Ad26.COV2.S COVID-19 vaccine or a placebo.

V gene TRBV20-1 combines with J gene TRBJ2-7, with D perhaps TRBD2 (6 bases). CDR1 DFQATT and CDR2 SNEGSKA come from the germline V gene (reference sequence). V lost 3 bases to trimming and J lost 7 bases, with 13 bases between them. The CDR3 contains 12 residues. The CDR3 is CSASGGAREQYF. The CDR3, as DNA: TGCAGTGCTAGTGGAGGGGCCAGGGAGCAGTACTTC.

About this clone: Since a much larger clone is just one base distant, this may be a read error. This chain uses TRBV2 with TRBJ2-2; weak D call: TRBD1 (6 bases). Trimming took 3 bases from V and 1 from J, leaving 6 bases between them. The CDR3 sequence is 14 residues long. Germline CDR1 SNHLY, CDR2 FYNNEI. DNA for the CDR3: TGTGCCAGCAGTGAGGGACAGAACACCGGGGAGCTGTTTTTT. Translated, it gives CASSEGQNTGELFF.

The CDR3 spells CASSDQVHRNTEAFF. In nucleotides, the CDR3 is TGTGCCAGCAGTGACCAAGTGCACCGTAACACTGAAGCTTTCTTT. The J gene is TRBJ1-1, the V gene TRBV2; unclear D gene. Trimming removed 3 bases at V and 2 bases at J, with 13 bases between. CDR3 length: 15 residues. Germline V gene sequence: CDR1 SNHLY, CDR2 FYNNEI.

The chain has TRBV7-2 and TRBJ1-4; 11 nucleotides line up with TRBD1. The CDR3 runs to 15 residues. Germline CDR1 reads SGHTA; CDR2 reads FQGNSA. V shed 3 bases and J 5 bases; nucleotides not matched to a gene: 2. The CDR3 loop is CASSFWDRGNEKLFF. In DNA form, the CDR3 reads TGTGCCAGCAGCTTTTGGGACAGGGGGAATGAAAAACTGTTTTTT.

The DNA of the CDR3 is TGTGCCAGCAGCCCGTACCTGGGGGATGAGCAGTTCTTC. Protein product: CASSPYLGDEQFF. The chain has TRBV7-3 and TRBJ2-1; D is tentatively TRBD1 or TRBD2 (5 bases each). Trimming left V 5 bases short and J 8 bases short, with 13 bases between. Germline V CDR1 and CDR2: SGHTA, FQGTGA. There are 13 residues in the CDR3.

V gene TRBV28 combines with J gene TRBJ1-5; D unresolved. This CDR3 contains 14 residues. Germline V gene data show CDR1 as MDHEN and CDR2 as SYDVKM. The V end lost 7 bases, the J end lost 1 base, and 11 bases lay between the germline ends. Written as DNA, the CDR3 is TGTGCCAGCAAAACTCCCGGCAGCAATCAGCCCCAGCATTTT. Translating gives CASKTPGSNQPQHF.

The J gene is TRBJ2-2, the V gene TRBV5-4; D is unresolved. The CDR3 contains 14 residues. V lost 0 bases and J 3 bases, leaving 6 bases between the germline ends. CDR1 and CDR2 from the germline V gene are SGHNT and YYREEE (reference sequence). The CDR3 nucleotides read TGTGCCAGCAGCTTGGGGAAGGACACCGGGGAGCTGTTTTTT. Translating gives CASSLGKDTGELFF.

In its sample, this clone was seen a few times. Other nucleotide sequences from this sample produce the same CDR3. This chain uses TRBV6-5 with TRBJ1-5; D gene uncertain. CDR1 is MNHEY, CDR2 SVGAGI, per germline. Trimming removed 0 bases at V and 0 bases at J, with 6 bases between. The CDR3 covers 15 residues. The CDR3 DNA is TGTGCCAGCAGTTACTCTCAGTATAGCAATCAGCCCCAGCATTTT. The encoded protein is CASSYSQYSNQPQHF.

The V and J genes are TRBV9 and TRBJ2-7; 7 positions match TRBD2. Germline V gene data show CDR1 as SGDLS and CDR2 as YYNGEE. J gave up 3 bases and V 0 bases, and 0 bases lay outside the gene matches. The CDR3 extends over 13 amino acids. CDR3 amino acids: CASSVGDYYEQYF. The CDR3 nucleotides read TGTGCCAGCAGCGTAGGGGACTACTACGAGCAGTACTTC.

V and J are TRBV24-1 and TRBJ2-1; 9 bases match TRBD1. Germline trimming cut 3 bases from V and 7 bases from J; bases unmatched to any gene: 6. This CDR3 spans 15 amino acids. Germline V gives CDR1 KGHDR, CDR2 SFDVKD. In nucleotides, the CDR3 is TGTGCCACCAGTGATGGGGACAGGGTGGTTAATGAGCAGTTCTTC. It specifies CATSDGDRVVNEQFF.

As regards this clone: Other nucleotide sequences in the sample specify the same CDR3. The rearrangement links TRBV9 to TRBJ1-1; no clear D gene. This CDR3 has 13 amino acids. Germline CDR1 SGDLS, CDR2 YYNGEE. V was trimmed by 2 bases and J by 0 bases, leaving 5 bases between them. As DNA, the CDR3 is TGTGCCAGCAGCGTCGGAATGAACACTGAAGCTTTCTTT. This gives the protein CASSVGMNTEAFF.

This chain links TRBV4-2 with TRBJ1-5, with D tentatively TRBD1 (5 bases). Germline-derived CDR1 and CDR2 are LGHNA and YNFKEQ. There are 16 residues in the CDR3. The V and J ends lost 4 bases and 1 base respectively, with 14 bases between them. The CDR3 sequence is CASSLERGASNQPQHF. As DNA, the CDR3 is TGTGCCAGCAGCCTAGAGAGGGGTGCGAGCAATCAGCCCCAGCATTTT.

The rearrangement joins TRBV14 to TRBJ2-1; no reliable D call. CDR3 length: 13 amino acids. CDR1 is SGHDN, CDR2 FVKESK, per germline. Trimming pared 2 bases from V and 5 bases from J, leaving 7 bases between. The CDR3 sequence is CASSQPPNNEQFF. The CDR3 DNA is TGTGCCAGCAGCCAACCACCTAACAATGAGCAGTTCTTC.

The chain couples TRBV3-1 (or the pseudogene TRBV3-2) to TRBJ2-2; D is ambiguous. With 1 base removed from V and 5 bases from J, the gap between germline ends came to 11 bases. The germline V gene has CDR1 LGHDT and CDR2 YNNKEL (reference sequence). The CDR3 has 15 amino acids. CDR3 in amino acids: CASSQGDVMTGELFF. The CDR3 DNA follows: TGTGCCAGCAGCCAAGGGGATGTTATGACCGGGGAGCTGTTTTTT.

This rearrangement joins TRBV29-1 to TRBJ1-1, with 9 nucleotides matching TRBD1. Germline values: CDR1 SQVTM, CDR2 ANQGSEA. V shed 7 bases, J shed 3 bases, and the junction held 3 bases outside the gene matches. The CDR3 runs 12 residues. The CDR3 is CSARTGDTEAFF. The DNA of the CDR3 is TGCAGCGCCCGGACAGGGGACACTGAAGCTTTCTTT.

This clone was counted only a few times. The chain recombines TRBV27 with TRBJ2-1; 8 bases align to TRBD1. The CDR3 is 13 amino acids. CDR1 and CDR2 (germline): MNHEY, SMNVEV (reference sequence). Germline trimming cut 8 bases from V and 7 bases from J; bases unmatched to any gene: 7. The CDR3: CASGWDRSNEQFF. In DNA form, the CDR3 reads TGTGCCAGCGGATGGGACAGGAGTAATGAGCAGTTCTTC.

This chain links TRBV28 with TRBJ2-7, with 7 bases fitting TRBD2. There are 15 residues in the CDR3. Trimming removed 5 bases from V and 0 bases from J; junction bases left unmatched: 7. Germline V gene lookup returns CDR1 MDHEN and CDR2 SYDVKM. The CDR3 DNA follows: TGTGCCAGCAGTATTCTAGCGGAGCTCTCCTACGAGCAGTACTTC. Its translation is CASSILAELSYEQYF.

This chain links TRBV5-4 with TRBJ2-1; 7 bases line up with TRBD1. This CDR3 spans 16 amino acids. V lost 3 bases to trimming and J lost 0 bases; unmatched junction nucleotides: 6. Germline V gives CDR1 SGHNT, CDR2 YYREEE (reference sequence). The CDR3 here is CASSSGQSSSYNEQFF. The CDR3 DNA reads as TGTGCCAGCAGCTCGGGACAGTCGAGCTCCTACAATGAGCAGTTCTTC. Supplemented by reference TRBV5-4 and TRBJ2-1, the full variable domain reads ETGVTQSPTHLIKTRGQQVTLRCSSQSGHNTVSWYQQALGQGPQFIFQYYREEENGRGNFPPRFSGLQFPNYSSELNVNALELDDSALYLCASSSGQSSSYNEQFFGPGTRLTVL.

This chain links TRBV6-5 with TRBJ1-1; possibly TRBD1 for D (6 bases). Germline V gene sequence: CDR1 MNHEY, CDR2 SVGAGI. Deletions cut 6 bases from V and 8 bases from J, with 13 bases between. The CDR3 sequence is 12 residues long. The chain's CDR3 is CASRVGQQEAFF. CDR3 DNA sequence: TGTGCCAGCAGGGTTGGACAGCAGGAAGCTTTCTTT.

The chain has TRBV28 and TRBJ2-3; 11 bases are a match to TRBD2. V shed 3 bases and J 2 bases; nucleotides not matched to a gene: 4. This CDR3 spans 16 amino acids. Germline CDR1 MDHEN, CDR2 SYDVKM. The CDR3 protein is CASSFLAGGNTDTQYF. CDR3 DNA: TGTGCCAGCAGTTTCTTAGCGGGAGGGAACACAGATACGCAGTATTTT.

V and J are TRBV19 and TRBJ2-7; TRBD1 is a possible D gene (5 bases). Trimming shortened V by 3 bases and J by 2 bases, and 11 bases separated the two germline ends. The CDR3 is 14 residues long. CDR1 and CDR2 from the germline V gene are LNHDA and SQIVND (reference sequence). The CDR3 here is CASSIEDKAYEQYF. The CDR3 DNA reads TGTGCCAGTAGTATTGAGGACAAAGCCTACGAGCAGTACTTC.

The chain couples TRBV18 to TRBJ2-3, with 7 bases identical to TRBD2. The CDR3 consists of 16 residues. Germline V gene lookup returns CDR1 KGHSH and CDR2 LQKENI. Trimming took 2 bases from V and 1 from J; bases not matched to a gene: 6. CDR3 residues: CASSPTGAGGTDTQYF. CDR3 sequence (DNA): TGTGCCAGCTCACCAACCGGGGCGGGAGGCACAGATACGCAGTATTTT.

The chain couples TRBV4-3 to TRBJ2-1; 8 bases align to TRBD2. Per the germline V gene, CDR1 is LGHNA and CDR2 is YSLEER. This CDR3 is built from 14 residues. The V gene end was trimmed by 0 bases and the J gene end by 10 bases; junction bases not matched to a gene: 5. The CDR3 loop reads CASSQDREGLEQFF. CDR3 nucleotide sequence: TGCGCCAGCAGCCAAGACCGGGAGGGCCTCGAGCAGTTCTTC.

The chain carries TRBV19 and TRBJ1-2; D possibly corresponds to TRBD1 (6 bases). Germline CDR1 LNHDA, CDR2 SQIVND (reference sequence). CDR3 length: 15 residues. Trimming took off 4 bases at V and 6 bases at J, with 18 bases between the two ends. The CDR3 loop reads CASSTARGDGDGYTF. The CDR3 DNA is TGTGCCAGTAGTACCGCCAGGGGCGATGGTGATGGCTACACCTTC.

The V gene is TRBV4-3, the J gene TRBJ2-7; the match to TRBD1 covers 9 bases. V was clipped by 1 base and J by 4 bases; unmatched bases: 5. In germline, CDR1 is LGHNA, CDR2 YSLEER. The CDR3 is 15 residues long. The CDR3 DNA is TGCGCCAGCAGCCAAGCCGGGACAGGGAGGTACGAGCAGTACTTC. It yields the protein CASSQAGTGRYEQYF.

This rearrangement joins TRBV7-9 to TRBJ2-7; 8 nucleotides match TRBD2. The germline V gene encodes CDR1 SEHNR and CDR2 FQNEAQ (reference sequence). Unmatched junction bases numbered 1, after V lost 7 bases and J lost 2 bases. This CDR3 comprises 12 residues. CDR3 sequence: CASTGGTYEQYF. The DNA for the CDR3 is TGTGCCAGCACGGGAGGGACCTACGAGCAGTACTTC.

The rearrangement joins TRBV29-1 to TRBJ1-2, with 7 bases that match TRBD1. The CDR3 contains 12 residues. V gave up 5 bases and J gave up 4 bases; unmatched junction bases: 4. CDR1 and CDR2 from the germline V gene are SQVTM and ANQGSEA. CDR3 DNA sequence: TGCAGCGTTTACAGGGGCCCCTATGGCTACACCTTC. Translation: CSVYRGPYGYTF. Full variable domain (remainder filled in from reference TRBV29-1 and TRBJ1-2): SAVISQKPSRDICQRGTSLTIQCQVDSQVTMMFWYRQQPGQSLTLIATANQGSEATYESGFVIDKFPISRPNLTFSTLTVSNMSPEDSSIYLCSVYRGPYGYTFGSGTRLTVV.

In nucleotides, the CDR3 is TGTGCCAGCAGTCACTTCAGGGTGCAGGAGCAGTTCTTC. Translation: CASSHFRVQEQFF. The chain has TRBV28 and TRBJ2-1, with D perhaps TRBD1 (5 bases). V lost 5 bases and J lost 10, with 15 bases in between. The CDR3 has 13 amino acids. Looked up from germline, CDR1 is MDHEN and CDR2 is SYDVKM.

For the CDR3, the DNA is TGTGCCACCAGCAGAAATGGACAGGTATCCGGCTCCTACGAGCAGTACTTC. Its translation is CATSRNGQVSGSYEQYF. V usage is TRBV15 and J usage is TRBJ2-7; 7 positions agree with TRBD1. V gave up 2 bases and J gave up 0 bases; unmatched junction bases: 10. The CDR3 totals 17 residues. Germline V gene lookup returns CDR1 LNHNV and CDR2 YYDKDF (reference sequence).

In the case of this clone: One end of the junction is discordant with germline, which a read error may explain. The CDR3 is CASTQGDGAADTQYF. Written as DNA, the CDR3 is TGTGCAAGTACTCAGGGCGATGGCGCGGCAGATACGCAGTATTTT. This chain connects TRBV19 to TRBJ2-3; D perhaps matches TRBD1 (5 bases). The CDR3 spans 15 residues. CDR1 and CDR2 (germline): LNHDA, SQIVND (reference sequence).